This TCR beta chain was captured by sequencing in a study of blood T cell repertoires in COVID-19. Study-level background: From the United States, Italy and Spain came samples of acute and convalescent COVID-19. T cells, B-cell-depleted T cells, or PBMCs supplied cDNA or gDNA.

With 6 bases clipped from V and 14 bases from J, the junction kept 12 bases outside the gene matches. The CDR3 sequence is 14 residues long. CDR1 and CDR2 from the germline V gene are SNHLY and FYNNEI. Per the original methods: By means of reference gene primer amplification, nucleated cell counts were estimated. The table came from immunoSEQ multiplex PCR; TCRdb's copy has only in-frame clones and leaves some out. The V and J calls and clone size were taken over from that table, and D and trimming were inferred from the DNA. Seen here are some 38,000 clones, 90% observed once, and the top ten hold less than 30%.

Sequencing input: peripheral blood. V is TRBV2 and J is TRBJ1-6; 8 nucleotides align to TRBD1. The source is a man between 60 and 70 years old with active or convalescent COVID-19. This CDR3 is CASSPGQGLTSLHF. The CDR3, as DNA: TGTGCCAGCAGCCCCGGACAGGGTTTAACATCCCTCCACTTT.